The 30 T cell receptor beta chains below all came from one sample that was sequenced in a study of beta chain features in type 1 diabetes. General observations from the study: TCRB CDR3s from Type 1 diabetes patients were moderately but significantly shorter in all four CD4+ subsets.

Antigens of these TCRs are unknown. Since all of the isolated RNA was reverse transcribed, expressed TCRB transcripts were what got sequenced. Sequencing was performed with immunoSEQ multiplex PCR; in TCRdb, only in-frame clones are kept and a portion is missing. The sample lists hundreds of thousands of clones, over 11% seen once, with 0.035% to 0.045% in the top ten. Material: naive CD4+ T cells from blood. Receptor source: a man aged 18 to 30 with type 1 diabetes.

This clone has more than one count but fewer than ten. The chain carries TRBV30 and TRBJ1-4; D is uncertain. CDR1 is GTSNPN and CDR2 is SVGIG in the germline V gene (reference sequence). Deletions cut 8 bases from V and 4 bases from J, with 14 bases between. This CDR3 contains 13 residues. The CDR3, as DNA: TGTGCCGGCCGGAGAGTAAATAATGAAAAACTGTTTTTT. Translated, it gives CAGRRVNNEKLFF.

This clone has more than one count but fewer than ten. DNA for the CDR3: TGTGCCAGCAGTTTTGTGGAGACCCAGTACTTC. It codes for CASSFVETQYF. V gene TRBV28 combines with J gene TRBJ2-5; D uncertain. V was clipped by 3 bases and J by 5 bases, with 4 bases between them. The V gene's germline CDR1 is MDHEN and CDR2 SYDVKM. This CDR3 has 11 amino acids.

This clone was seen more than once but under ten times. The CDR3 is CASSPGQGYNEQFF. The CDR3 DNA follows: TGTGCCAGCAGCCCGGGACAGGGCTACAATGAGCAGTTCTTC. This chain links TRBV9 with TRBJ2-1; 9 nucleotides match TRBD1. Germline-derived CDR1 and CDR2 are SGDLS and YYNGEE. The CDR3 length is 14 residues. The V segment lost 4 bases and the J segment 3 bases; nucleotides outside the gene matches: 2.

Worth noting for this clone: The identical CDR3 is also encoded by other nucleotide sequences in the sample. V usage is TRBV5-1 and J usage is TRBJ2-3; D unclear. Germline assignment: CDR1 SGHRS and CDR2 YFSETQ. This CDR3 region has 11 residues. V gave up 3 bases and J gave up 4 bases, with 3 bases separating them. The CDR3 region is CASSSADTQYF. The CDR3 DNA reads TGCGCCAGCAGCTCGGCAGATACGCAGTATTTT. The full variable domain, completed using reference TRBV5-1 and TRBJ2-3, is KAGVTQTPRYLIKTRGQQVTLSCSPISGHRSVSWYQQTPGQGLQFLFEYFSETQRNKGNFPGRFSGRQFSNSRSEMNVSTLELGDSALYLCASSSADTQYFGPGTRLTVL.

The rearrangement uses TRBV5-1 and TRBJ2-7; TRBD1 matches at 9 bases. Germline loops: CDR1 SGHRS, CDR2 YFSETQ. After removal of 3 bases from V and 0 bases from J, the junction contained 4 bases not matched to a gene. CDR3 length: 15 residues. Here the CDR3 reads CASSSGQGSSYEQYF. The CDR3 DNA follows: TGCGCCAGCAGCTCGGGACAGGGATCCTCCTACGAGCAGTACTTC.

The J gene is TRBJ2-3, the V gene TRBV30; D is undetermined. CDR3 size: 13 residues. The germline V gene encodes CDR1 GTSNPN and CDR2 SVGIG (reference sequence). Trimming pared 0 bases from V and 6 bases from J, leaving 10 bases between. The CDR3 region has the DNA TGTGCCTGGAGTGTACGTCCGGCGGATACGCAGTATTTT. Protein sequence: CAWSVRPADTQYF.

This clone was seen a few times. This sequence joins TRBV30 and TRBJ2-3; TRBD2 matches at 10 bases. The germline CDR1 and CDR2 sequences are GTSNPN and SVGIG (reference sequence). The CDR3 length is 14 residues. The V gene end was trimmed by 4 bases and the J gene end by 4 bases; junction bases not matched to a gene: 5. The CDR3 reads CAWNLAGASDTQYF. The CDR3 DNA follows: TGTGCCTGGAATCTAGCGGGGGCCTCAGATACGCAGTATTTT.

The chain has TRBV25-1 and TRBJ2-7; 9 positions match TRBD1. V trimming: 2 bases; J trimming: 11 bases; junction bases outside the gene matches: 10. CDR3 length equals 14 residues. Germline CDR1 MGHDK, CDR2 SYGVNS. CDR3 nucleotide sequence: TGTGCCAGCAGTGAAGGGACAGGGAAGGAGTTAGAGTACTTC. This sequence encodes CASSEGTGKELEYF.

The rearrangement joins TRBV4-1 to TRBJ2-1; D possibly corresponds to TRBD2 (5 bases). The CDR3 loop spans 16 amino acids. Trimming cost V 4 bases and J 2 bases, with 15 bases left between them. Germline V gene lookup returns CDR1 MGHRA and CDR2 YSYEKL. CDR3 nucleotide sequence: TGCGCCAGCAGCCCCATGGGGAGCGACCCCTACAATGAGCAGTTCTTC. This translates into CASSPMGSDPYNEQFF.

V and J are TRBV5-6 and TRBJ2-1, with TRBD1 matching over 7 bases. J gave up 4 bases and V 1 base, and 5 bases lay outside the gene matches. There are 15 residues in the CDR3. Germline values: CDR1 SGHDT, CDR2 YYEEEE. The CDR3 DNA reads as TGTGCCAGCAGCTTGCAGGGGGTAGAATACAATGAGCAGTTCTTC. It is translated as CASSLQGVEYNEQFF.

CDR3: CASSPGTIYGYTF. The CDR3 DNA follows: TGTGCCAGCAGCCCCGGGACAATATATGGCTACACCTTC. V and J are TRBV14 and TRBJ1-2; D is perhaps TRBD1 (6 bases). CDR1 and CDR2 from the germline V gene are SGHDN and FVKESK. V was cut by 4 bases and J by 5 bases, with 11 bases left in between. This CDR3 contains 13 residues.

This clone has more than one count but fewer than ten. The rearrangement joins TRBV7-9 to TRBJ2-5; D tentatively fits TRBD1 or TRBD2 (7 bases each). The CDR3 loop spans 14 amino acids. V lost 5 bases and J 5 bases, leaving 15 bases between the germline ends. The germline V gene encodes CDR1 SEHNR and CDR2 FQNEAQ (reference sequence). CDR3 coding DNA: TGTGCCAGCAGCCCCAGGGGGGGGCCGGAGACCCAGTACTTC. It is translated as CASSPRGGPETQYF.

This chain connects TRBV5-4 to TRBJ2-3; TRBD2 matches at 9 bases. The CDR3 consists of 16 residues. The junction had 12 bases not matched to a gene; V was cut back by 2 bases and J by 8 bases. CDR1 is SGHNT and CDR2 is YYREEE in the germline V gene (reference sequence). The chain's CDR3 is CASSFEPTSGSGTQYF. As DNA, the CDR3 is TGTGCCAGCAGCTTCGAACCGACTAGCGGCAGCGGTACGCAGTATTTT.

This clone was detected only a few times. This chain joins TRBV5-1 and TRBJ2-7; either TRBD1 or TRBD2 may fit D (6 bases each). Per germline, CDR1 SGHRS and CDR2 YFSETQ. The CDR3 loop spans 17 amino acids. V dropped 3 bases and J dropped 4 bases, with 23 bases sitting between them. As DNA, the CDR3 is TGCGCCAGCAGCTATTTCATGATGGTGGGGGGCCGTTACGAGCAGTACTTC. It yields the protein CASSYFMMVGGRYEQYF.

This clone was found a few times. The V gene is TRBV5-4, the J gene TRBJ2-7; 9 bases map to TRBD2. The CDR3 length is 15 residues. Trimming at V came to 0 bases and at J to 3 bases, leaving 4 bases not matched to a gene. Germline V CDR1 and CDR2: SGHNT, YYREEE (reference sequence). The CDR3 DNA reads TGTGCCAGCAGCTTGGCTAGCGGGACAGACTACGAGCAGTACTTC. It specifies CASSLASGTDYEQYF.

The rearrangement joins TRBV5-1 to TRBJ2-1; D is undetermined. Trimming shortened V by 3 bases and J by 8 bases, and 15 bases separated the two germline ends. Germline assignment: CDR1 SGHRS and CDR2 YFSETQ. This CDR3 comprises 14 residues. The CDR3 loop reads CASSSGGVNDEQFF. The CDR3 DNA reads TGCGCCAGCAGCTCCGGCGGAGTTAATGATGAGCAGTTCTTC.

The genes are TRBV2 and TRBJ2-1; D assignment may be TRBD1 or TRBD2 (5 bases each). The V end was cut by 8 bases, the J end by 0 bases, with 14 bases between. Germline assignment: CDR1 SNHLY and CDR2 FYNNEI. CDR3 length equals 15 residues. CDR3 loop: CASEDGASSYNEQFF. DNA of the CDR3: TGTGCCAGCGAAGACGGGGCAAGCTCCTACAATGAGCAGTTCTTC. Variable domain in full (rest from reference TRBV2 and TRBJ2-1): EPEVTQTPSHQVTQMGQEVILRCVPISNHLYFYWYRQILGQKVEFLVSFYNNEISEKSEIFDDQFSVERPDGSNFTLKIRSTKLEDSAMYFCASEDGASSYNEQFFGPGTRLTVL.

The rearrangement joins TRBV9 to TRBJ2-5; D is ambiguous. Germline V gene sequence: CDR1 SGDLS, CDR2 YYNGEE. Trimming shortened V by 0 bases and J by 1 base, and 1 base separated the two germline ends. CDR3 length: 12 residues. CDR3 sequence reads: CASSVGQETQYF. CDR3 nucleotide sequence: TGTGCCAGCAGCGTAGGCCAAGAGACCCAGTACTTC.

This clone was counted only a few times. The genes are TRBV7-2 and TRBJ2-5, with 8 bases matching TRBD1. Trimming at V came to 5 bases and at J to 5 bases, leaving 7 bases not matched to a gene. The V gene's germline CDR1 is SGHTA and CDR2 FQGNSA. CDR3 length: 14 amino acids. The CDR3 sequence: CASSRTGGPETQYF. Written as DNA, the CDR3 is TGTGCCAGCAGCCGAACAGGGGGACCCGAGACCCAGTACTTC.

This clone was counted only a few times. The chain links TRBV5-6 to TRBJ2-7; TRBD2 might be the D (6 bases). V lost 4 bases and J lost 2, with 16 bases in between. CDR1 SGHDT and CDR2 YYEEEE come from the germline V gene. The CDR3 is 15 residues long. The CDR3: CASSGPRDWAYEQYF. The CDR3 bases are TGTGCCAGCAGCGGGCCCCGGGACTGGGCCTACGAGCAGTACTTC.

This chain links TRBV28 with TRBJ2-7; perhaps TRBD2 as D (5 bases). Trimming pared 7 bases from V and 1 base from J, leaving 20 bases between. CDR1 MDHEN and CDR2 SYDVKM come from the germline V gene. The CDR3 covers 16 residues. The CDR3 region is CASTLARGAASYEQYF. Here the CDR3 DNA reads TGTGCCAGCACACTCGCCAGAGGAGCGGCGTCCTACGAGCAGTACTTC.

The V and J genes are TRBV7-9 and TRBJ2-2, with a possible D match to TRBD2 (6 bases). Trimming cost V 4 bases and J 5 bases, with 17 bases left between them. CDR1 and CDR2 from the germline V gene are SEHNR and FQNEAQ (reference sequence). This CDR3 contains 16 residues. The DNA for the CDR3 is TGTGCCAGCAGCTCCCTGGGGCTTCGGGGGACCGGGGAGCTGTTTTTT. Translating it yields CASSSLGLRGTGELFF.

In this sample, this clone turned up a few times. This chain joins TRBV30 and TRBJ1-1; D unclear. The CDR3 runs 14 residues. V lost 3 bases and J 5 bases, leaving 16 bases between the germline ends. CDR1 is GTSNPN, CDR2 SVGIG, per germline (reference sequence). CDR3 loop: CAWSPRRERTEAFF. CDR3 sequence (DNA): TGTGCCTGGAGCCCCAGGCGGGAGAGAACTGAAGCTTTCTTT.

The V call is TRBV7-2, the J call TRBJ1-2; TRBD1 agrees at 9 bases. Germline V gives CDR1 SGHTA, CDR2 FQGNSA. This CDR3 spans 14 amino acids. The J segment lost 8 bases and the V segment lost 7 bases, leaving 11 bases of the junction unmatched. CDR3 loop: CASKQGAGSSGYTF. In DNA, the CDR3 is TGTGCCAGCAAACAGGGGGCGGGCTCATCGGGCTACACCTTC.

This clone was observed a handful of times. The rearrangement links TRBV29-1 to TRBJ1-1, with D perhaps matching TRBD1 (5 bases). V was clipped by 4 bases and J by 5 bases, with 11 bases between them. This CDR3 contains 12 residues. The V gene's germline CDR1 is SQVTM and CDR2 ANQGSEA. CDR3 in DNA: TGCAGCGTTGGGGCAGGGTCAACTGAAGCTTTCTTT. Translated, it gives CSVGAGSTEAFF.

This clone was counted between two and nine times. The V gene is TRBV21-1, the J gene TRBJ2-5; TRBD1, as called in the table, went unchecked against the DNA. The J call may be in error: the DNA end matches TRBJ2-7 better. TRBV21-1 is an annotated pseudogene. The CDR3 length is 14 residues. The CDR3: CASSKAETGDEQYF. The CDR3 DNA follows: TGTGCCAGCAGCAAAGCGGAGACAGGGGACGAGCAGTACTTC.

In this sample, this clone turned up a few times. The rearrangement links TRBV5-1 to TRBJ2-1; 9 nucleotides agree with TRBD1. Germline trimming cut 4 bases from V and 4 bases from J; bases unmatched to any gene: 15. This CDR3 has 18 amino acids. The germline V gene encodes CDR1 SGHRS and CDR2 YFSETQ. This CDR3 is CASSGPSGTGITYNEQFF. The DNA of the CDR3 is TGCGCCAGCAGCGGACCCTCCGGGACAGGGATCACTTACAATGAGCAGTTCTTC.

The chain joins TRBV4-2 to TRBJ2-3; the match to TRBD2 covers 7 bases. V dropped 4 bases and J dropped 2; count of bases not matched to a gene: 12. There are 17 residues in the CDR3. Per the germline V gene, CDR1 is LGHNA and CDR2 is YNFKEQ. As DNA, the CDR3 is TGTGCCAGCAGCCCCGGCGTTCGGGGGGAAGCCACAGATACGCAGTATTTT. Encoded protein: CASSPGVRGEATDTQYF.

Notes on this clone: Additional DNA sequences in this sample encode the identical CDR3. This sequence joins TRBV9 and TRBJ2-7, with no clear D. Trimming stripped 0 bases from V and 2 bases from J, with 6 bases between. The germline V gene has CDR1 SGDLS and CDR2 YYNGEE. This CDR3 is built from 13 residues. CDR3 DNA: TGTGCCAGCAGCGTAGGCACGGCCTACGAGCAGTACTTC. Its translation: CASSVGTAYEQYF.

The chain has TRBV5-1 and TRBJ1-2; D is perhaps TRBD1 (6 bases). The CDR3 has 13 residues. CDR1 and CDR2 (germline): SGHRS, YFSETQ. Trimming cost V 7 bases and J 3 bases, with 13 bases left between them. This CDR3 reads CASHEGGDYGYTF. CDR3 in DNA: TGCGCCAGCCACGAAGGGGGAGACTATGGCTACACCTTC.